The clone carrying this TCR beta chain was observed a handful of times. Its antigen is currently unknown. The entry originates in a study of PD-1 blockade in mismatch repair-deficient tumors. As for the study in general: Enrolled about 2012-2016, patients had progressing, pretreated mismatch repair-deficient cancers of 11 to 13 types. Whole-study findings and limits: After pembrolizumab, tumor-resident clones rose rapidly, then generally contracted before radiologic responses.

Trimming shortened V by 6 bases and J by 4 bases, and 19 bases separated the two germline ends. This CDR3 contains 15 residues. Germline loops: CDR1 MDHEN, CDR2 SYDVKM. Some clones are missing from TCRdb's copy, which holds only in-frame ones; the method was immunoSEQ multiplex PCR. The table has about 14,000 clones, roughly 84% seen once. All patients were mismatch repair deficient, assessed by either PCR or immunohistochemistry. TCR sequencing covered a few patients who responded to pembrolizumab. The clonotype originates from an adult with mismatch repair-deficient cancer. The sample here was PBMCs, taken approximately 15 weeks after starting pembrolizumab. The rearrangement joins TRBV28 to TRBJ2-7; D might be TRBD1 (6 bases). DNA for the CDR3: TGTGCCAGCAGGCCAGGGGCCTCCTGGGTATACGAGCAGTACTTC. It translates to CASRPGASWVYEQYF.